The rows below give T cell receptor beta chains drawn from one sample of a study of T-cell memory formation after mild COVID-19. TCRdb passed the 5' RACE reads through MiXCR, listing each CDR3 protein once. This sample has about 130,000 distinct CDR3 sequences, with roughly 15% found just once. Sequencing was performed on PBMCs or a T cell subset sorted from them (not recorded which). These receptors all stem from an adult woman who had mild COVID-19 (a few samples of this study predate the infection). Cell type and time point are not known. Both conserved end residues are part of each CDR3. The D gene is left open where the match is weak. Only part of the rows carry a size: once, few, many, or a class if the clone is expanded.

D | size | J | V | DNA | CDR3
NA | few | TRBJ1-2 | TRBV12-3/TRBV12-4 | TGTGCCAGCAGTCCCAGACAGTACTATGGCTACACCTTC | CASSPRQYYGYTF
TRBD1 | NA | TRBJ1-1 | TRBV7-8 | TGTGCCAGCAGTTACCCCCTGACAGGGGTTCACACTGAAGCTTTCTTT | CASSYPLTGVHTEAFF
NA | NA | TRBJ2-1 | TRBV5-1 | TGCGCCAGCAGCGCCGCCTTGTTGGATGAGCAGTTCTTC | CASSAALLDEQFF
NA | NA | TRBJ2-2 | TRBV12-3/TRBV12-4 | TGTGCCAGTGCCAGGGCTCCCGGGGAGCTGTTTTTT | CASARAPGELFF
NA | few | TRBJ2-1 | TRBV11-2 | TGTGCCAGCAGCCTCAGCGGGCGGACCTACAATGAGCAGTTCTTC | CASSLSGRTYNEQFF
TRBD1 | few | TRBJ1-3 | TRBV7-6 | TGTGCCAGCAGCTTCACAGGGGACTCTGGAAACACCATATATTTT | CASSFTGDSGNTIYF
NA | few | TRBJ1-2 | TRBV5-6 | TGTGCCAGCAGCTTCGTGGGAGGGGCCACCTATGGCTACACCTTC | CASSFVGGATYGYTF
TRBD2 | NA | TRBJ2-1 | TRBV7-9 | TGTGCCAGCAGTTCAGGACTAGTGCGCAATGAGCAGTTCTTC | CASSSGLVRNEQFF
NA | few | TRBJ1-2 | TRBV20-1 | TGCAGTGATGGGGTGACTCTGGGAAGCTATGGCTACACCTTC | CSDGVTLGSYGYTF
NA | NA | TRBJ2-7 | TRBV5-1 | TGCGCCAGCAGAGAAGGGGCCTACGAGCAGTACTTC | CASREGAYEQYF
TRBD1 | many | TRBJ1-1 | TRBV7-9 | TGTGCCAGCAGCCCACCCTTTGGACAGGGGGCCAACACTGAAGCTTTCTTT | CASSPPFGQGANTEAFF
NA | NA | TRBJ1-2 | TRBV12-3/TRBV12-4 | TGTGCCAGCCTGGGCGGTTCGAGTGGCTACACCTTC | CASLGGSSGYTF
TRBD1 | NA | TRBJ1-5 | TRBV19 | TGTGCCAGTAGTCCACCGGACAGGGGGCGTCAGCCCCAGCATTTT | CASSPPDRGRQPQHF
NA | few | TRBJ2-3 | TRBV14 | TGTGCCAGCAGCCAATCTGGACTTACCACAGATACGCAGTATTTT | CASSQSGLTTDTQYF
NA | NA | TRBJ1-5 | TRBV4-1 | TGCGCCAGCAGCCAAGAATGGGGGTCCCGCAATCAGCCCCAGCATTTT | CASSQEWGSRNQPQHF
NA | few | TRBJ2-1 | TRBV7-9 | TGTGCCAGCAGCCCCAAAGAGTCACGTTCACCCTACAATGAGCAGTTCTTC | CASSPKESRSPYNEQFF